This T cell receptor beta chain appears in the sequencing data of a study of cytomegalovirus exposure and HLA in healthy donors. Study-level background: Clustering assigned 70% to 85% of the approximately 370 genotyped donors to the Caucasian-associated ancestry cluster.

Both 60 Vbeta primers and 13 Jbeta primers went into the PCR. The data were produced by immunoSEQ multiplex PCR, yet TCRdb's version contains in-frame clones alone and is incomplete. The data contain some 190,000 clones, roughly 80% of them singletons. Trimming took 0 bases from V and 7 from J, leaving 12 bases between them. The V gene's germline CDR1 is MNHEY and CDR2 SVGAGI. This CDR3 contains 15 residues. The donors (healthy individuals) were bone marrow donors. The source is a male donor in good health and CMV-seronegative. Sequencing input: PBMCs. V and J are TRBV6-5 and TRBJ2-2, with D perhaps TRBD2 (5 bases). CDR3 sequence (DNA): TGTGCCAGCAGTTACTCGAGTACCGGGATCGGGGAGCTGTTTTTT. As protein: CASSYSSTGIGELFF.